The 12 T cell receptor beta chains given below trace back to one sample, sequenced in a study of blood T cell repertoires in COVID-19. TCRdb's copy holds only in-frame clones and misses some; the assay was immunoSEQ multiplex PCR. The sample contains 250,000 to 350,000 clones, about 89% of which appear only once. Material for sequencing was peripheral blood. The receptors here all came from a woman aged 45-65 years who had recovered from COVID-19.

The V and J genes are TRBV3-1 (or the pseudogene TRBV3-2) and TRBJ2-7; D may be TRBD2 (6 bases). The CDR3 covers 13 residues. V was shortened by 4 bases and J by 8 bases, with 15 bases between the two germline ends. Germline values: CDR1 LGHDT, CDR2 YNNKEL (reference sequence). DNA of the CDR3: TGTGCCAGCAGCCGGGGGGATCTTACGAAGCAGTACTTC. This encodes CASSRGDLTKQYF.

This chain joins TRBV28 and TRBJ2-2; 13 bases are shared with TRBD2. Germline-derived CDR1 and CDR2 are MDHEN and SYDVKM. Trimming at V came to 5 bases and at J to 5 bases, leaving 11 bases not matched to a gene. The CDR3 is 18 residues long. The CDR3 loop is CASSKKGLAGSLTGELFF. Written as DNA, the CDR3 is TGTGCCAGCAGTAAAAAGGGACTAGCGGGATCCTTGACCGGGGAGCTGTTTTTT. The full variable domain, completed using reference TRBV28 and TRBJ2-2, is DVKVTQSSRYLVKRTGEKVFLECVQDMDHENMFWYRQDPGLGLRLIYFSYDVKMKEKGDIPEGYSVSREKKERFSLILESASTNQTSMYLCASSKKGLAGSLTGELFFGEGSRLTVL.

Concerning this clone: This may come from a read error, since a much larger clone is one base off. The chain uses TRBV7-2 and TRBJ1-4; no definite D call. V dropped 6 bases and J dropped 0 bases, with 5 bases sitting between them. Germline CDR1 SGHTA, CDR2 FQGNSA. The CDR3 contains 13 residues. Written as DNA, the CDR3 is TGTGCCAGCAGGAGGGCAACTAATGAAAAACTGTTTTTT. This sequence encodes CASRRATNEKLFF.

V gene TRBV7-2 combines with J gene TRBJ1-2; D might be TRBD1 (6 bases). Looked up from germline, CDR1 is SGHTA and CDR2 is FQGNSA. The CDR3 covers 18 residues. The V end was cut by 7 bases, the J end by 1 base, with 25 bases between. The CDR3 DNA sequence: TGTGCCAGCACCCCAATATCCGGGGGGCCACGGTATAACTATGGCTACACCTTC. Amino acid sequence: CASTPISGGPRYNYGYTF. Looking up the rest from reference TRBV7-2 and TRBJ1-2 gives the full variable domain: GAGVSQSPSNKVTEKGKDVELRCDPISGHTALYWYRQSLGQGLEFLIYFQGNSAPDKSGLPSDRFSAERTGGSVSTLTIQRTQQEDSAVYLCASTPISGGPRYNYGYTFGSGTRLTVV.

The CDR3 sequence is CAWRGDSTEAFF. CDR3 nucleotides: TGTGCCTGGAGGGGGGACTCCACTGAAGCTTTCTTT. J is TRBJ1-1 and V is TRBV30; D possibly corresponds to TRBD1 (5 bases). This CDR3 has 12 residues. The V end was cut by 3 bases, the J end by 4 bases, with 9 bases between. Germline loops: CDR1 GTSNPN, CDR2 SVGIG (reference sequence).

Comment on this clone: Other DNA sequences from this sample encode an identical CDR3 as well. The J gene is TRBJ1-5, the V gene TRBV18, with D possibly being TRBD1 (5 bases). The CDR3 covers 16 residues. V was cut by 2 bases and J by 1 base, with 12 bases left in between. CDR1 and CDR2 from the germline V gene are KGHSH and LQKENI. The CDR3, as DNA: TGTGCCAGCTCACCAGATCGGGCAGGGAGCAATCAGCCCCAGCATTTT. Amino acid sequence: CASSPDRAGSNQPQHF.

The chain employs TRBV28 and TRBJ1-2; D gene ambiguous. The CDR3 has 13 residues. Trimming took off 6 bases at V and 8 bases at J, with 16 bases between the two ends. From germline, CDR1 is MDHEN and CDR2 SYDVKM. In DNA, the CDR3 is TGTGCCAGCAGCCGACGGGTAACGGGGGGCTACACCTTC. This sequence encodes CASSRRVTGGYTF.

The gene calls are TRBV3-1 (or the pseudogene TRBV3-2) and TRBJ2-7; TRBD2 might be the D (6 bases). The V gene's germline CDR1 is LGHDT and CDR2 YNNKEL (reference sequence). Trimming took off 0 bases at V and 6 bases at J, with 9 bases between the two ends. The CDR3 is made up of 13 amino acids. CDR3 residues: CASSQDLRGEQYF. DNA of the CDR3: TGTGCCAGCAGCCAAGATCTGCGGGGCGAGCAGTACTTC.

About this clone: The identical CDR3 is also encoded by other nucleotide sequences in the sample. The chain links TRBV7-2 to TRBJ1-4; 8 bases line up with TRBD1. Losses at the gene ends were 4 bases for V and 2 bases for J; bases not matched to a gene: 3. Germline CDR1 is SGHTA and CDR2 is FQGNSA. CDR3 length: 15 amino acids. The CDR3 DNA sequence: TGTGCCAGCAGCTCTCAGGGGGCCACTAATGAAAAACTGTTTTTT. Protein product: CASSSQGATNEKLFF.

The chain joins TRBV4-2 to TRBJ2-3; 14 nucleotides match TRBD2. V lost 4 bases to trimming and J lost 4 bases; unmatched junction nucleotides: 19. The CDR3 runs 21 residues. Looked up from germline, CDR1 is LGHNA and CDR2 is YNFKEQ. The CDR3 loop is CASSLQAQSGLAGVGPDTQYF. The CDR3 DNA follows: TGTGCCAGCAGCCTCCAGGCGCAGTCGGGACTAGCGGGAGTGGGCCCAGATACGCAGTATTTT.

CDR3 nucleotides: TGTGCCATCAGTGAGTTCATCGGGACAGGACTCAATGAGCAGTTCTTC. This translates into CAISEFIGTGLNEQFF. The chain couples TRBV10-3 to TRBJ2-1; TRBD1 agrees at 8 bases. The junction had 8 bases not matched to a gene; V was cut back by 1 base and J by 6 bases. This CDR3 spans 16 amino acids. Germline V CDR1 and CDR2: ENHRY, SYGVKD.

Remarks on this clone: The sample contains more than one DNA sequence encoding this CDR3. The rearrangement uses TRBV3-1 (or the pseudogene TRBV3-2) and TRBJ2-1, with 7 bases lining up with TRBD1. Germline trimming cut 4 bases from V and 4 bases from J; bases unmatched to any gene: 7. Germline CDR1 LGHDT, CDR2 YNNKEL (reference sequence). The length of the CDR3 is 15 residues. CDR3 sequence (DNA): TGTGCCAGCAGCCCCCGGGCAGGGGGTTACAATGAGCAGTTCTTC. This translates into CASSPRAGGYNEQFF.